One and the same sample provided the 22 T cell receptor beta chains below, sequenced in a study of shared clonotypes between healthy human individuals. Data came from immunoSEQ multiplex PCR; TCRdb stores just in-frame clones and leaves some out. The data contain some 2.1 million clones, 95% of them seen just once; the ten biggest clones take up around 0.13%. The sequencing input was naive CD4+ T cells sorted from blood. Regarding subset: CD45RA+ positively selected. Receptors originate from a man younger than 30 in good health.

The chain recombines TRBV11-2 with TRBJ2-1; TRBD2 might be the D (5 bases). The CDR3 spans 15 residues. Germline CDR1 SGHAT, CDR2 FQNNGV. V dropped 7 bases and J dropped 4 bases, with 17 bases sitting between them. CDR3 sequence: CASTLDYGVYNEQFF. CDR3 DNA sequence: TGTGCCAGCACCCTTGACTACGGCGTATACAATGAGCAGTTCTTC.

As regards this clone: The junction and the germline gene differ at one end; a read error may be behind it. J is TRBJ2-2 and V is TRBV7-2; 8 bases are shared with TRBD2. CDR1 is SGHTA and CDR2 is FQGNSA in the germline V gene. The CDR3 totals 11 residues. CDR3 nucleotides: TGCGCCGGGAGGGACACCGGGGAGCTGTTTTTT. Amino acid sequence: CAGRDTGELFF.

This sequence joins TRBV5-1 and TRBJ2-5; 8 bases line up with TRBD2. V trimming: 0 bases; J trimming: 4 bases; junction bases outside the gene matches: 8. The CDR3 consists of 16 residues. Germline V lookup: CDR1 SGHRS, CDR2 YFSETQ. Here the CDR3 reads CASSLVYTGGPETQYF. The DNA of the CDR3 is TGCGCCAGCAGCTTGGTTTATACGGGGGGGCCAGAGACCCAGTACTTC.

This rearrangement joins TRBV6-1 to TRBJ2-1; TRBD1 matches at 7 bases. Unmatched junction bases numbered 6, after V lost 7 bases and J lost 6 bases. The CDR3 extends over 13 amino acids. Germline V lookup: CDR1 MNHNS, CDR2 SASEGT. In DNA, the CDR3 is TGTGCCAGCAAACAGGGGTTTGGCAATGAGCAGTTCTTC. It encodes CASKQGFGNEQFF.

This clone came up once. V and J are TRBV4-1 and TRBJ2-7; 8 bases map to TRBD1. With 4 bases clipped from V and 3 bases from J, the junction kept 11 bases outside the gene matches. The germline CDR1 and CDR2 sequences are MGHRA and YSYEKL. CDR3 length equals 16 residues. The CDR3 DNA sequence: TGCGCCAGCAGCCTAGAGACAGGGGTTGGGTACTACGAGCAGTACTTC. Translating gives CASSLETGVGYYEQYF.

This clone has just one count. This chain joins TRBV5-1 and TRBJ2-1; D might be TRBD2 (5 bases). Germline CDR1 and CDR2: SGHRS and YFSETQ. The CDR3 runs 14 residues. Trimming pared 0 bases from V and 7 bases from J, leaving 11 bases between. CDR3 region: CASSLEGELNEQFF. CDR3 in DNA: TGCGCCAGCAGCTTGGAGGGAGAGCTGAATGAGCAGTTCTTC.

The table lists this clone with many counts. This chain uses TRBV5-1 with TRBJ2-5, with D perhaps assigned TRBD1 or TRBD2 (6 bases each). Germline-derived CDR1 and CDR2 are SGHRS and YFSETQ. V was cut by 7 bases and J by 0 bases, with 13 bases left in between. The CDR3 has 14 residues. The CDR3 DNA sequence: TGCGCCAGCGGACCGGGGGCGAACCAAGAGACCCAGTACTTC. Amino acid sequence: CASGPGANQETQYF. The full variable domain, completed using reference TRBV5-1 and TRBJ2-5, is KAGVTQTPRYLIKTRGQQVTLSCSPISGHRSVSWYQQTPGQGLQFLFEYFSETQRNKGNFPGRFSGRQFSNSRSEMNVSTLELGDSALYLCASGPGANQETQYFGPGTRLLVL.

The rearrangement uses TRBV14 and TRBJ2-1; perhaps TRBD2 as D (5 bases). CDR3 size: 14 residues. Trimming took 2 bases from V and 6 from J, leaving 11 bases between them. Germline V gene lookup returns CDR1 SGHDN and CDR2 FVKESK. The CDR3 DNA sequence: TGTGCCAGCAGCCAATTCGTAGGAGGCAATGAGCAGTTCTTC. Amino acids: CASSQFVGGNEQFF.

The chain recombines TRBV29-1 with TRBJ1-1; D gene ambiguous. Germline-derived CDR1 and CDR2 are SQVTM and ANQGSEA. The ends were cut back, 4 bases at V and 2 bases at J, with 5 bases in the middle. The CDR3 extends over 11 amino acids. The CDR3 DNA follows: TGCAGCGTTGGGGATAACACTGAAGCTTTCTTT. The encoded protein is CSVGDNTEAFF. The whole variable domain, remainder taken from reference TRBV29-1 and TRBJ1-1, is SAVISQKPSRDICQRGTSLTIQCQVDSQVTMMFWYRQQPGQSLTLIATANQGSEATYESGFVIDKFPISRPNLTFSTLTVSNMSPEDSSIYLCSVGDNTEAFFGQGTRLTVV.

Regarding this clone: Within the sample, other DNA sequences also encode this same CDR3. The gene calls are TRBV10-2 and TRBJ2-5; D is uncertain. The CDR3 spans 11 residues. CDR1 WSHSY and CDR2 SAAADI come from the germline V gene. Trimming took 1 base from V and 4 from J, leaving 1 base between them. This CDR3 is CASSELETQYF. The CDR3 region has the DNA TGCGCCAGCAGTGAGTTAGAGACCCAGTACTTC.

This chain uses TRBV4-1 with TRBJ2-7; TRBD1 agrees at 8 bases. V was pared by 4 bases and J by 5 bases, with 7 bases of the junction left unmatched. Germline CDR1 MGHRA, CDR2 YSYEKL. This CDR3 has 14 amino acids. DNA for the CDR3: TGCGCCAGCAGCCTAGGACAGGGTACCCACGAGCAGTACTTC. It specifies CASSLGQGTHEQYF.

Written as DNA, the CDR3 is TGTGCCAGCGGTCGGGACAGCTCTTCCTACGAGCAGTACTTC. It translates to CASGRDSSSYEQYF. The chain has TRBV5-4 and TRBJ2-7, with 7 bases fitting TRBD1. CDR3 length: 14 amino acids. V lost 7 bases, J lost 1 base, and 8 bases stayed unmatched. Germline V gives CDR1 SGHNT, CDR2 YYREEE (reference sequence). The full variable domain, with the rest looked up from reference TRBV5-4 and TRBJ2-7, is ETGVTQSPTHLIKTRGQQVTLRCSSQSGHNTVSWYQQALGQGPQFIFQYYREEENGRGNFPPRFSGLQFPNYSSELNVNALELDDSALYLCASGRDSSSYEQYFGPGTRLTVT.

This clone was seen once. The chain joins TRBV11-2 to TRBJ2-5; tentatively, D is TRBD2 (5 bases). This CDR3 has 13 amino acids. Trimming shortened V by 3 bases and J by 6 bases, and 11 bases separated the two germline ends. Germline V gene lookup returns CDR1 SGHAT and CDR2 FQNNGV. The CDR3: CASSFDYRQTQYF. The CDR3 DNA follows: TGTGCCAGCAGCTTCGACTACCGACAGACCCAGTACTTC.

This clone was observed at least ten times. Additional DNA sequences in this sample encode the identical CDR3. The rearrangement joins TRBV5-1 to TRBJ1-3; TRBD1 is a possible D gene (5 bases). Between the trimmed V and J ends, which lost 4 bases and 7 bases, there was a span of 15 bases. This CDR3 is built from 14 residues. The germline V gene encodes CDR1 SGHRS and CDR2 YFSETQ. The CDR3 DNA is TGCGCCAGCAGCCCGGGCAGGGAAGGGAACACCATATATTTT. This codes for CASSPGREGNTIYF.

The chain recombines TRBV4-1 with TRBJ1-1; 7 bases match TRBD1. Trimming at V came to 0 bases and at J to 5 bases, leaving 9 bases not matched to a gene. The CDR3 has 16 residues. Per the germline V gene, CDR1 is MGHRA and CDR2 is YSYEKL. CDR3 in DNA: TGCGCCAGCAGCCAAGACGGAGGGGGCGGTACGACTGAAGCTTTCTTT. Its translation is CASSQDGGGGTTEAFF.

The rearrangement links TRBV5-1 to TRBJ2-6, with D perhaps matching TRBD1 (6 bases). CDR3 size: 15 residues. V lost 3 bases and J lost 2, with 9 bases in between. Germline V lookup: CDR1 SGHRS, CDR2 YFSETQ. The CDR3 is CASSYTGTGANVLTF. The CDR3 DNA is TGCGCCAGCAGCTATACAGGGACTGGGGCCAACGTCCTGACTTTC. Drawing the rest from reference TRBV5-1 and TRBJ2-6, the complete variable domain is KAGVTQTPRYLIKTRGQQVTLSCSPISGHRSVSWYQQTPGQGLQFLFEYFSETQRNKGNFPGRFSGRQFSNSRSEMNVSTLELGDSALYLCASSYTGTGANVLTFGAGSRLTVL.

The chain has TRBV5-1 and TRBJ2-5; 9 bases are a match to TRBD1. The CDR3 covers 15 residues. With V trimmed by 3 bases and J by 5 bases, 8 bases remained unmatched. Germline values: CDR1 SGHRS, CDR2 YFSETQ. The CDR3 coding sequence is TGCGCCAGCAGCTATAACAGGGGGCGGGACGAGACCCAGTACTTC. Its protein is CASSYNRGRDETQYF.

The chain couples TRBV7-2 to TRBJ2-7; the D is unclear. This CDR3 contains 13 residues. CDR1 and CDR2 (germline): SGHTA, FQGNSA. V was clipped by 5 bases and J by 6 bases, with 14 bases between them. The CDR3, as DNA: TGTGCCAGCAGCCGACGTTTGACGGGCGAGCAGTACTTC. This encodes CASSRRLTGEQYF.

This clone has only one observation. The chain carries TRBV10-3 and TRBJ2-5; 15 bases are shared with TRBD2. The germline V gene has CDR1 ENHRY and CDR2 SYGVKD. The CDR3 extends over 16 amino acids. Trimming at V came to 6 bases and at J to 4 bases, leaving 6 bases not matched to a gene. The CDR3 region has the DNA TGTGCCATCAGCCCCGGACTAGCGGGAGGGGGAGAGACCCAGTACTTC. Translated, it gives CAISPGLAGGGETQYF.

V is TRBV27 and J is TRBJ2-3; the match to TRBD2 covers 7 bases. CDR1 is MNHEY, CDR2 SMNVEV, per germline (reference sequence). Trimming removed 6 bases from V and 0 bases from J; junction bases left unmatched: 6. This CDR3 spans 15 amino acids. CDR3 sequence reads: CASSPWGGSTDTQYF. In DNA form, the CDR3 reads TGTGCCAGCAGCCCATGGGGAGGGAGCACAGATACGCAGTATTTT.

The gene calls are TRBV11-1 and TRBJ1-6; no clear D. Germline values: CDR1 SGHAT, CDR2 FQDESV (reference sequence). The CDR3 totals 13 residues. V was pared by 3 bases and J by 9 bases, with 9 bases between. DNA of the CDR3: TGTGCCAGCAGCTTTGATAACGGTTCACCCCTCCACTTT. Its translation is CASSFDNGSPLHF. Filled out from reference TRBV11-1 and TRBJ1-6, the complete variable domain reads EAEVAQSPRYKITEKSQAVAFWCDPISGHATLYWYRQILGQGPELLVQFQDESVVDDSQLPKDRFSAERLKGVDSTLKIQPAELGDSAMYLCASSFDNGSPLHFGNGTRLTVT.

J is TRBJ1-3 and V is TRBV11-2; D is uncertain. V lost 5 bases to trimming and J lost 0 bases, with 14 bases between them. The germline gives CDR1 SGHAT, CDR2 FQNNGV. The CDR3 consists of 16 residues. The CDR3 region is CASSTRPKSSGNTIYF. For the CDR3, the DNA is TGTGCCAGCAGCACGCGACCGAAAAGCTCTGGAAACACCATATATTTT.